The entry below describes one T cell receptor beta chain. This sample was taken from a study of blood T cell repertoires in COVID-19. Across the study: The cDNA or gDNA used as material had been derived from T cells, B-cell-depleted T cells, or PBMCs.

Clones were read by immunoSEQ multiplex PCR, and TCRdb kept only the in-frame ones, dropping some. This repertoire shows some 150,000 clones, about nine tenths found once; its top ten account for about 1.6%. CDR3 length equals 14 residues. Germline V gene lookup returns CDR1 SGHDT and CDR2 YYEEEE. V was trimmed by 0 bases and J by 5 bases, leaving 11 bases between them. The source material was peripheral blood. V is TRBV5-6 and J is TRBJ2-5; possible D gene TRBD2, 6 bases. This receptor was taken from a human donor in a cohort sampled during active COVID-19. The CDR3 protein is CASSLGAGWETQYF. The CDR3 nucleotides read TGTGCCAGCAGCTTGGGGGCGGGGTGGGAGACCCAGTACTTC.